The following is a TCR beta chain sequence with its context. Its antigen is unidentified. This sample stems from a study of T cell responses to AZD1222 COVID-19 vaccine. Study-wide results and caveats: With dominance at 160-218 and 743-854, vaccine-associated CD4 TCRs spanned spike. No repertoire was sampled before or during the peak T cell response, only after it. Among AZD1222 vaccinees, only six or seven were seropositive at baseline. The donor cohort was predominantly white British with a female majority, and clonal diversity may have been underestimated.

The CDR3 extends over 16 amino acids. Trimming took 0 bases from V and 0 from J, leaving 11 bases between them. CDR1 LGHDT and CDR2 YNNKEL come from the germline V gene (reference sequence). Repertoires were generated with immunoSEQ multiplex PCR, while TCRdb's copy carries only in-frame clones and drops some. The sample lists tens of thousands of clones; 80% to 95% were seen once. The chain combines TRBV3-1 (or the pseudogene TRBV3-2) with TRBJ1-1; no reliable D call. The clonotype comes from an adult who received the AZD1222 COVID-19 vaccine. The source was peripheral blood, collected 28 days after the second AZD1222 dose. CDR3: CASSQDRKPVNTEAFF. As DNA, the CDR3 is TGTGCCAGCAGCCAAGATCGGAAACCCGTGAACACTGAAGCTTTCTTT.